The text below deals with one TCR beta chain. Its antigen remains unknown. The data originate from a study of cytomegalovirus exposure and HLA in healthy donors. PCR was performed using 60 Vbeta and 13 Jbeta primers. Profiled with immunoSEQ multiplex PCR; TCRdb holds only in-frame clones, not every one. Here the sample spans roughly 140,000 clones, about 82% being singletons. General study points: The investigators catalogued 160 or so TCR beta chains as cytomegalovirus-associated. When the data were analyzed later, several of the most significant clusters appeared to be linked to common viral pathogens.

What was sequenced was PBMCs. The receptor comes from a male donor in good health and CMV-seronegative.

CDR3 DNA sequence: TGTGCCAGCAGTGACCCACAGGGGGCAGGAGGCACTGAAGCTTTCTTT. It codes for CASSDPQGAGGTEAFF. This sequence joins TRBV25-1 and TRBJ1-1; TRBD1 matches at 9 bases. The germline V gene encodes CDR1 MGHDK and CDR2 SYGVNS. This CDR3 has 16 residues. Trimming took 3 bases from V and 4 from J; bases not matched to a gene: 9.